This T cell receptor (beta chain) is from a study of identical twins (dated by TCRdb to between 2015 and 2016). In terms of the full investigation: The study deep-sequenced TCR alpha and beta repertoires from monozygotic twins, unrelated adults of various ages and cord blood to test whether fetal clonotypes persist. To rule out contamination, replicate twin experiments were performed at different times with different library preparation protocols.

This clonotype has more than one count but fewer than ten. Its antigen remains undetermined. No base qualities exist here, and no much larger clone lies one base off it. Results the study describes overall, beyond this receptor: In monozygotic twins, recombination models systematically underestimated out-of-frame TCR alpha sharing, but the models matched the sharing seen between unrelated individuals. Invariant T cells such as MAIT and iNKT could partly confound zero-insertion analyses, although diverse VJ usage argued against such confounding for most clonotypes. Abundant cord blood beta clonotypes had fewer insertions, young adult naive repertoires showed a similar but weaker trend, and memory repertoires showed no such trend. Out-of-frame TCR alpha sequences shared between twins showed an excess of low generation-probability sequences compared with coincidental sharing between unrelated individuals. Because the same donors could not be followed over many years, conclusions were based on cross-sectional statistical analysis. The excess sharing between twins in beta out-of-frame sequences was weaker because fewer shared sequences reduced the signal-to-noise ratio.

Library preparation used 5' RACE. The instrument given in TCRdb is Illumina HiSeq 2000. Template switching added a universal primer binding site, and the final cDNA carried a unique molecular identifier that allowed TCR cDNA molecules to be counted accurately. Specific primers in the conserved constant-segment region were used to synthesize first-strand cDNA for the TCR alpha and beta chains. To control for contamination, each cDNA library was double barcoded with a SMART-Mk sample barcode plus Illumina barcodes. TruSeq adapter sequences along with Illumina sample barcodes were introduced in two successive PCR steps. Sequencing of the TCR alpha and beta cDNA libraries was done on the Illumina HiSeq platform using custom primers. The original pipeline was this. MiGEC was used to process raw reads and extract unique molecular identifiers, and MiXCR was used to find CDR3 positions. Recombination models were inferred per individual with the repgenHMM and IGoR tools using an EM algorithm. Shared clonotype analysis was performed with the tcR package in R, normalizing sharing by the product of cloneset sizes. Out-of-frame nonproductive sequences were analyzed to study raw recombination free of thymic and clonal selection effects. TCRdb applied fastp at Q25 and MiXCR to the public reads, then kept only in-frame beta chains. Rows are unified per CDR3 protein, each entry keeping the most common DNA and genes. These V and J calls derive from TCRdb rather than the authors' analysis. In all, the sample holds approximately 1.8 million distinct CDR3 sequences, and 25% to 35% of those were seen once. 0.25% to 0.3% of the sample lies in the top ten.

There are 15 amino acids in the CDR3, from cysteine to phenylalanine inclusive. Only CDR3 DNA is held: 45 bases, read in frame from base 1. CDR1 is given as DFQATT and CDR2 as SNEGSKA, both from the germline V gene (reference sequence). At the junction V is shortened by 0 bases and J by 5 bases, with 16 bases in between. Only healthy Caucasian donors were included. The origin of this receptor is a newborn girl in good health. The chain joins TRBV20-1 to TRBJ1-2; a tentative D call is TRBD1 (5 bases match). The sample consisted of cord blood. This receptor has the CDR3 CSARDLLGGGYGYTF. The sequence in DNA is TGCAGTGCTAGAGATCTTCTCGGGGGGGGGTATGGCTACACCTTC.